The source of this T cell receptor (beta chain) is a study of tumor and adjacent non-tumor tissue in lung cancer. RNA was extracted from bulk tissue without any cell sorting. Note on this clonotype: Just one base apart from a much larger clone, this may be a read error.

A modified ARM-PCR protocol with three rounds of nested PCR amplified TCRbeta. TCRdb reprocessed the multiplex PCR reads with MiXCR, giving one entry per CDR3 protein. The data hold some 200,000 distinct CDR3 sequences, with 70% to 75% observed a single time. This CDR3 has 15 residues. Germline V CDR1 and CDR2: DFQATT, SNEGSKA (reference sequence). This TCR came from a man in his 60s with non-small cell lung cancer. V and J are TRBV20-1 and TRBJ1-5; TRBD1 matches 10 bases. The sequencing sample was made of lung tumor tissue. DNA of the CDR3: TGCAGTGTTAGAAGACAGGGGGCAGGCAATCAGCCCCAGCATTTT. This codes for CSVRRQGAGNQPQHF.